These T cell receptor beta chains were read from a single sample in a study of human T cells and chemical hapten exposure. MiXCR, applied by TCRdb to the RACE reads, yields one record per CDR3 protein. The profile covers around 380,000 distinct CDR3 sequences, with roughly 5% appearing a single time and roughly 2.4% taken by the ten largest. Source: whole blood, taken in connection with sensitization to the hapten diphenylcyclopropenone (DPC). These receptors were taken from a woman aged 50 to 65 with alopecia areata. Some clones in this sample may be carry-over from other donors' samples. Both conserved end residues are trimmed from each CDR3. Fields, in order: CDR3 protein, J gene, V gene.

cdr3_aa: ASTWWPGENTEAF
j_call: TRBJ1-1
v_call: TRBV6-2/TRBV6-3

cdr3_aa: ASSPRPGGKETQY
j_call: TRBJ2-5
v_call: TRBV18

cdr3_aa: ASSAQAHEPQH
j_call: TRBJ1-5
v_call: TRBV2

cdr3_aa: AISEDGWEAF
j_call: TRBJ1-1
v_call: TRBV10-3

cdr3_aa: ASTLGQGYNQPQH
j_call: TRBJ1-5
v_call: TRBV6-2/TRBV6-3

cdr3_aa: ASSQGQVWHGYT
j_call: TRBJ1-2
v_call: TRBV5-6

cdr3_aa: ASSWIGGNEQY
j_call: TRBJ2-7
v_call: TRBV5-4

cdr3_aa: ASSFLGLASADTQY
j_call: TRBJ2-3
v_call: TRBV5-1

cdr3_aa: ASSDLSTLH
j_call: TRBJ1-6
v_call: TRBV9

cdr3_aa: SASPTIYGYT
j_call: TRBJ1-2
v_call: TRBV20-1

cdr3_aa: ASSPAGGSYNEQF
j_call: TRBJ2-1
v_call: TRBV7-6

cdr3_aa: ASVYRGYTDTQY
j_call: TRBJ2-3
v_call: TRBV12-3/TRBV12-4

cdr3_aa: ASSVGGGTPTYNEQF
j_call: TRBJ2-1
v_call: TRBV27

cdr3_aa: ASSFLDYEQY
j_call: TRBJ2-7
v_call: TRBV11-2

cdr3_aa: ASSHRGHREAF
j_call: TRBJ1-1
v_call: TRBV4-1

cdr3_aa: ASSGLADPYEQY
j_call: TRBJ2-7
v_call: TRBV3-1

cdr3_aa: ATARWGNDEQF
j_call: TRBJ2-1
v_call: TRBV7-9

cdr3_aa: ASRPQREPYNEQF
j_call: TRBJ2-1
v_call: TRBV6-2/TRBV6-3

cdr3_aa: ASRFDSQETQY
j_call: TRBJ2-5
v_call: TRBV7-9

cdr3_aa: ASSLRRYNQPQH
j_call: TRBJ1-5
v_call: TRBV27

cdr3_aa: ASSVKLSGANVLT
j_call: TRBJ2-6
v_call: TRBV6-1

cdr3_aa: ASSLSPDKNYGYT
j_call: TRBJ1-2
v_call: TRBV27

cdr3_aa: ASSPGRYSNQPQH
j_call: TRBJ1-5
v_call: TRBV3-1